This record concerns one T cell receptor (beta chain) sequence. Its antigen is still unknown. The CDR3 is 18 residues long. Looked up from germline, CDR1 is SGHTA and CDR2 is FQGTGA. V dropped 1 base and J dropped 0 bases, with 17 bases sitting between them. The sample originates from a study of T cell responses to AZD1222 COVID-19 vaccine. Study-wide findings and caveats: Only 6 or 7 individuals given AZD1222 were seropositive at baseline.

The protocol was immunoSEQ multiplex PCR, while the TCRdb copy is restricted to in-frame clones and leaves out a portion. The sample shows around 120,000 clones, roughly 87% of them seen only once. This sequence was found in an adult in good health. V is TRBV7-3 and J is TRBJ2-3, with D unresolved. Here the sequenced sample was peripheral blood, taken on day 0 of AZD1222 vaccination. This CDR3 reads CASSLKVTSPPSTDTQYF. The CDR3 bases are TGTGCCAGCAGCTTAAAGGTGACGTCACCCCCTAGCACAGATACGCAGTATTTT.